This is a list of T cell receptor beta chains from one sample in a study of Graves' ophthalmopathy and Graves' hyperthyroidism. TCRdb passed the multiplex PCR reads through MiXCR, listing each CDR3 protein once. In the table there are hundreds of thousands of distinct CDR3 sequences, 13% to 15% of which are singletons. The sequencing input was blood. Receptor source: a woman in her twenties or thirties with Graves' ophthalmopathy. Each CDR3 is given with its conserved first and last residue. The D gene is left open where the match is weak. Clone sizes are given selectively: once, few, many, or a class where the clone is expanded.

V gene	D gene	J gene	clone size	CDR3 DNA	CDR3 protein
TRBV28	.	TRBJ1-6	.	TGTGCCAGCACTTTTAGAGGGGGACGTTCACACCTCCACTTT	CASTFRGGRSHLHF
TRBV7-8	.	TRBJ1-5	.	TGTGCCAGCAGCTTAGCCAGGATGGGGAGTTCCAACCAGCCCCAGCATTTT	CASSLARMGSSNQPQHF
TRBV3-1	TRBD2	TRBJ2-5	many	TGTGCCAGCAGCCATGGCGGGGGGGAGCAAGAGACCCAGTACTTC	CASSHGGGEQETQYF
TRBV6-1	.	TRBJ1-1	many	TGTGCCAGCAGTGAAGATTTCTCGGCAGATGAAGCTTTCTTT	CASSEDFSADEAFF
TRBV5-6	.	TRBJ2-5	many	TGTGCCAGCAGCTTGGTTTCCTATGGAGAGACCCAGTACTTC	CASSLVSYGETQYF
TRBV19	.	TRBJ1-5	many	TGTGCCAGTAGTACTCGTCCCGACAGGTATAGCAATCAGCCCCAGCATTTT	CASSTRPDRYSNQPQHF
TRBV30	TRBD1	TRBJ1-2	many	TGTGCCTGGACCACAGGGGCCGGCTACACCTTC	CAWTTGAGYTF
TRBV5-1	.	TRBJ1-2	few	TGCGCCAGCAGCGGCGGGAACAGAAGGCATGGCTACACCTTC	CASSGGNRRHGYTF
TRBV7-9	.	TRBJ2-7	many	TGTGCCAGCGACTATTCCACATTCGGCGAGCAGTACTTC	CASDYSTFGEQYF
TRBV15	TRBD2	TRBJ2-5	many	TGTGCCACCAGCGGAGGGCTCGCTAGCGGGAAGGGGGAGACCCAGTACTTC	CATSGGLASGKGETQYF
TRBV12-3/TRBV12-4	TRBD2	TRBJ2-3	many	TGTGCCAGCAGTTTAGGTCGACTAGCGGGGGGGAGCACAGATACGCAGTATTTT	CASSLGRLAGGSTDTQYF
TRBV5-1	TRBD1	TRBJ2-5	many	TGCGCCAGCAGCGACCGGGACAGGGGACGGGAGACCCAGTACTTC	CASSDRDRGRETQYF
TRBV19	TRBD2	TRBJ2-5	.	TGTGCCAGTAGTATAGGACTAGCGAAATGGGAGACCCAGTACTTC	CASSIGLAKWETQYF
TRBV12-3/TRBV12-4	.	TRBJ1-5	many	TGTGCCAGCAGCGACGCCCGCTTGGGACGACAGCCCCAGCATTTT	CASSDARLGRQPQHF
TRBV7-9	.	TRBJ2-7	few	TGTGCCAGCAGCGCTCAGGGGCCCCACGAGCAGTACTTC	CASSAQGPHEQYF
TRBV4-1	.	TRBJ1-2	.	TGCGCCAGCAGCCAAGCTTTAACGGGTGCACCCTATGGCTACACCTTC	CASSQALTGAPYGYTF
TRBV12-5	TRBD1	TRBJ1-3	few	TGTGCTAGTGGTCCCGAGGGACAGGGGTTGGGAAACACCATATATTTT	CASGPEGQGLGNTIYF
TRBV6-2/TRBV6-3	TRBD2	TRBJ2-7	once	TGTGTCAGCAGTTATCCGGGGGGGCCCTACGAGCAGTACTTC	CVSSYPGGPYEQYF
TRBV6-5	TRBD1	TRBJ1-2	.	TGTGCCAGCAGTTTCGGGACAGCTAATTATGTCTACACCTTC	CASSFGTANYVYTF
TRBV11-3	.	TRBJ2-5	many	TGTGCCAGCAGCTTAGTGTATGGGGGCCCAGGTAAAGAGACCCAGTACTTC	CASSLVYGGPGKETQYF
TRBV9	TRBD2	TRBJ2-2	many	TGTGCCAGCAGCGCGGGACTAGCGATATACACCGGGGAGCTGTTTTTT	CASSAGLAIYTGELFF
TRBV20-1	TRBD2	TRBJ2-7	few	TGCAGTGCTCTAGGACTAGCGGGAAGCTACGAGCAGTACTTC	CSALGLAGSYEQYF
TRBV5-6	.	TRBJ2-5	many	TGTGCCAGCAGACTGGTCGGATCAGCAATGGAGACCCAGTACTTC	CASRLVGSAMETQYF
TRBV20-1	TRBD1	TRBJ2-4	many	TGCAGTGCAAACAGCGGACAGGGATTCATGACCTTAACCAAAAACATTCAGTACTTC	CSANSGQGFMTLTKNIQYF
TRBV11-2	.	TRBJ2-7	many	TGTGCCAGCAGCTCCTATACAGAAAGATTAGCCTACGAGCAGTACTTC	CASSSYTERLAYEQYF
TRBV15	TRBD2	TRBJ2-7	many	TGTGCCACCAGCAGAGTGAAGGTAGCGGGAGGGTCCTACGAGCAGTACTTC	CATSRVKVAGGSYEQYF
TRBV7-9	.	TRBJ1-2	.	TGTGCCAGCAGCTTAGAAGGTGGGGCCGACTATGGCTACACCTTC	CASSLEGGADYGYTF
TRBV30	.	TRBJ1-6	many	TGTGCCGGGGGAGCAGGGGATCGATCACCCCTCCACTTT	CAGGAGDRSPLHF
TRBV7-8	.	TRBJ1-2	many	TGTGCCAGCAGCTTATCCATTGGGGGCGCGATCTATGGCTACACCTTC	CASSLSIGGAIYGYTF
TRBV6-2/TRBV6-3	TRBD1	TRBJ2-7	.	TGTGCCAGCACCGACCAGGACCGGACAGGACAGGGGGTCGACTACGAGCAGTACTTC	CASTDQDRTGQGVDYEQYF
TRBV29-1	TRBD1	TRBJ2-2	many	TGCAGCGTCTGCAAGGACAGGGCGGGCGGGGAGCTGTTTTTT	CSVCKDRAGGELFF
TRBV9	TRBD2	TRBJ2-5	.	TGTGCCAGCAGCGTCGCATCTAGCGGGGGGGCCGAGACCCAGTACTTC	CASSVASSGGAETQYF
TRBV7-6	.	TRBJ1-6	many	TGTGCCAGCAGCTCTTCGGTCGGGGGGGATTCACCCCTCCACTTT	CASSSSVGGDSPLHF
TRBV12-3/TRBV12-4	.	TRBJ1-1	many	TGTGCCAGCATTGACCCTGGAGGTACTGAAGCTTTCTTT	CASIDPGGTEAFF
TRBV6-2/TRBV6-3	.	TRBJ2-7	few	TGTGCCACATCCACCCGACAGAATCTGGTCTACGAGCAGTACTTC	CATSTRQNLVYEQYF
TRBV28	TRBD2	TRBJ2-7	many	TGTGCCAGCAGTTTCCCGAGGGCGGGAGGAACCTACGAGCAGTACTTC	CASSFPRAGGTYEQYF
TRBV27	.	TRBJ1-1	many	TGTGCCAGCAGTTTATTATCGTACACTGAAGCTTTCTTT	CASSLLSYTEAFF